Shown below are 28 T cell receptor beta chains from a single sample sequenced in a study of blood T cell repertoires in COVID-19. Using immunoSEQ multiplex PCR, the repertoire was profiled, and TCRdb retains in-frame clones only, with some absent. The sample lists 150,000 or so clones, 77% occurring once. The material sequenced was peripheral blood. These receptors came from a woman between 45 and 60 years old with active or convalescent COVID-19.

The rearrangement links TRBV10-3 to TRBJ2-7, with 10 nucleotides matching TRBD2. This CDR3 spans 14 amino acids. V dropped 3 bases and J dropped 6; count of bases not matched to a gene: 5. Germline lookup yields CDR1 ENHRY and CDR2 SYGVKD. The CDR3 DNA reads TGTGCCATCAGTGACGGTGCTAGCGGGGGCGAGCAGTACTTC. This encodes CAISDGASGGEQYF.

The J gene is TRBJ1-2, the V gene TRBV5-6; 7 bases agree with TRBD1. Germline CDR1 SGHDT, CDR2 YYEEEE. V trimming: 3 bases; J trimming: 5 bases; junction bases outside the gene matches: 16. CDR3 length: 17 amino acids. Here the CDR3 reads CASSSEFGAGGLYGYTF. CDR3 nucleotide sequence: TGTGCCAGCAGCTCTGAATTTGGTGCAGGGGGACTTTATGGCTACACCTTC.

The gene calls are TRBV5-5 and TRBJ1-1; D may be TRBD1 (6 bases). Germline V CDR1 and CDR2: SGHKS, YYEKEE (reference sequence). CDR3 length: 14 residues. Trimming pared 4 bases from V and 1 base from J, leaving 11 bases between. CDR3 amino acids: CASSTVGQNTEAFF. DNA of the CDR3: TGTGCCAGCAGCACCGTGGGACAGAACACTGAAGCTTTCTTT.

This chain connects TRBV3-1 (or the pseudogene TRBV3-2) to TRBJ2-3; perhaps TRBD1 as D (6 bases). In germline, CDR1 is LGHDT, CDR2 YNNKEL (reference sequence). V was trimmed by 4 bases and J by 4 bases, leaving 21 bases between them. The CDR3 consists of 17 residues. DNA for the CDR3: TGTGCCAGCAGCCGGGGGCTCAATAGTGGATGGGCAGATACGCAGTATTTT. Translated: CASSRGLNSGWADTQYF.

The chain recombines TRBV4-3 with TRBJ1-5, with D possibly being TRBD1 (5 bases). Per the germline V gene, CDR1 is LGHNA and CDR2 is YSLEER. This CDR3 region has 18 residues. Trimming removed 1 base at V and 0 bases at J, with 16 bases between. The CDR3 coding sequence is TGCGCCAGCAGCCAAGGGCAGGGTGGGTTATATAGCAATCAGCCCCAGCATTTT. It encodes CASSQGQGGLYSNQPQHF.

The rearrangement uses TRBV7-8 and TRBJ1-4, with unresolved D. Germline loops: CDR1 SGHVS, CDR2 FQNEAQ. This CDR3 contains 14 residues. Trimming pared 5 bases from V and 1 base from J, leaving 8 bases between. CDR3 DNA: TGTGCCAGCAGCCATACAGAAACTAATGAAAAACTGTTTTTT. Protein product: CASSHTETNEKLFF.

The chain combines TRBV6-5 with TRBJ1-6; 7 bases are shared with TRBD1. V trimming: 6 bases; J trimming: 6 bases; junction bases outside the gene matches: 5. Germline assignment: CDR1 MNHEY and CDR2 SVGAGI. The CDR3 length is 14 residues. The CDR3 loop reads CASRQGQFNSPLHF. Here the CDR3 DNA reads TGTGCCAGCAGACAGGGACAGTTTAATTCACCCCTCCACTTT.

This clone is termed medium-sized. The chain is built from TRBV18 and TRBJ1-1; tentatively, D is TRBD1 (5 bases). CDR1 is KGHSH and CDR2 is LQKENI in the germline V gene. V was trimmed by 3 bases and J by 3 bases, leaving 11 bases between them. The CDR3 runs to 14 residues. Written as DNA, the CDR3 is TGTGCCAGCTCACCTGGGGGAGGGCACACTGAAGCTTTCTTT. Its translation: CASSPGGGHTEAFF.

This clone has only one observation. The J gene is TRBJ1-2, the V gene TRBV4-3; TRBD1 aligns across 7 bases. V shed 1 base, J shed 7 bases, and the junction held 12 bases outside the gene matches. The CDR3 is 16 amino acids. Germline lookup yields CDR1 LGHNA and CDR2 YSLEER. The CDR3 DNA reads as TGCGCCAGCAGCCAAGTTGCCCGACAGGGTAAGAGTGGCTACACCTTC. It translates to CASSQVARQGKSGYTF.

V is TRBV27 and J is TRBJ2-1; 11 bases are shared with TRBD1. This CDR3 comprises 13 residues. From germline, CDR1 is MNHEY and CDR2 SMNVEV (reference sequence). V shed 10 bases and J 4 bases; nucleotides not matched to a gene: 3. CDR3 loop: CATRDRGYNEQFF. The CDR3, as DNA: TGTGCCACCCGGGACAGGGGGTACAATGAGCAGTTCTTC.

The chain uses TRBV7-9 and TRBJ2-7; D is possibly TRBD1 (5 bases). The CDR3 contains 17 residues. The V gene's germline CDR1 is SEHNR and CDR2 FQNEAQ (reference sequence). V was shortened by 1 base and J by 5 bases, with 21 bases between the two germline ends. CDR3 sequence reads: CASSLVTGEGALNEQYF. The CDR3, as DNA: TGTGCCAGCAGCTTAGTTACGGGCGAAGGGGCCCTCAACGAGCAGTACTTC.

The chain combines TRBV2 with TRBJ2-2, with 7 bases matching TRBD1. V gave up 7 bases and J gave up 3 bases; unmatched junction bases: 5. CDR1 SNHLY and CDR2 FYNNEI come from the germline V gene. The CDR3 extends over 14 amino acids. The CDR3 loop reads CASTEQGYTGELFF. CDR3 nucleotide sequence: TGTGCCAGCACGGAACAGGGGTACACCGGGGAGCTGTTTTTT.

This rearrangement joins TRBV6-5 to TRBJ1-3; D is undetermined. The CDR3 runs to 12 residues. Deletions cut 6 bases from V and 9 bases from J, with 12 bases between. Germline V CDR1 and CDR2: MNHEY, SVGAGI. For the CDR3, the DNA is TGTGCCAGCAGGCCCCGGGGAGGCACCATATATTTT. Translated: CASRPRGGTIYF.

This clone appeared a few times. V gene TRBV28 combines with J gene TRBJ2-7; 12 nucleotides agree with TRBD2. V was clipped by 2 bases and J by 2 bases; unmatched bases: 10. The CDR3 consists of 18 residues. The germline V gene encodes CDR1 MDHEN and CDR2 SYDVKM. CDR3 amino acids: CASSLRLAGAPRTYEQYF. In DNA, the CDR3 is TGTGCCAGCAGTTTACGACTAGCGGGAGCTCCGCGAACCTACGAGCAGTACTTC.

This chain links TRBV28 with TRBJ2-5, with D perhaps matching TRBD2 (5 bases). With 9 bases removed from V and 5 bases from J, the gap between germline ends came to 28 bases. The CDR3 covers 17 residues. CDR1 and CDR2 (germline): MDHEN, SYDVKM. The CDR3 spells CARGMFPRTEPRETQYF. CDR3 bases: TGTGCCAGGGGTATGTTCCCCCGGACTGAGCCCCGGGAGACCCAGTACTTC.

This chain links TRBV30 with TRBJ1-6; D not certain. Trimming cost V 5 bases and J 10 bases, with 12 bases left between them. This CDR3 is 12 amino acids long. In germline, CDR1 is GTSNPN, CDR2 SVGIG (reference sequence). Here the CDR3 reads CAWAYNSSPLHF. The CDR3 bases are TGTGCCTGGGCTTATAATTCCTCACCCCTCCACTTT.

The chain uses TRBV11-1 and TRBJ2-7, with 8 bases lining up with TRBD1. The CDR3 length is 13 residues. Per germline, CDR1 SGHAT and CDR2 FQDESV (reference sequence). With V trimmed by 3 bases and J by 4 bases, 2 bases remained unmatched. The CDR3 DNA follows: TGTGCCAGCAGCTTGGACAGGGTTTACGAGCAGTACTTC. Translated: CASSLDRVYEQYF.

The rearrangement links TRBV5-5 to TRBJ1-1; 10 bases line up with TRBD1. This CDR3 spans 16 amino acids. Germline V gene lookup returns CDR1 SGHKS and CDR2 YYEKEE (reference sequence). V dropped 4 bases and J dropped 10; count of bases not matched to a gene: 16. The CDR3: CASSLRQGARRSGAFF. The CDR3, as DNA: TGTGCCAGCAGCCTGCGACAGGGGGCTAGACGGTCAGGAGCTTTCTTT.

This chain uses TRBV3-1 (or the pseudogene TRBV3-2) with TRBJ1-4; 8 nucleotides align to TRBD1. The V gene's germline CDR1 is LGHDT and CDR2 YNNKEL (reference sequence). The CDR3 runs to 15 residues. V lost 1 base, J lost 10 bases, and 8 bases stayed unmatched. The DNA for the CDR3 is TGTGCCAGCAGCCAAGTGACAGGGGTAAACGGAAAACTGTTTTTT. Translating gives CASSQVTGVNGKLFF.

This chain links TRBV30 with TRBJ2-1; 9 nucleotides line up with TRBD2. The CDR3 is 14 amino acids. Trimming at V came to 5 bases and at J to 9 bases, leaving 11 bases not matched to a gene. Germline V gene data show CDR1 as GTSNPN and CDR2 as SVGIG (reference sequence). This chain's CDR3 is CAWAGSGRIVEQFF. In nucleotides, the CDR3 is TGTGCCTGGGCAGGAAGCGGGAGGATTGTTGAGCAGTTCTTC.

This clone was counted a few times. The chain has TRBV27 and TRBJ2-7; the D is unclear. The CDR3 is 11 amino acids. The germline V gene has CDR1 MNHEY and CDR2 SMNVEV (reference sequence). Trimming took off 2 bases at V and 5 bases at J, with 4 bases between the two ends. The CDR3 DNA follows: TGTGCCAGCAGTTTAGGAGACGAGCAGTACTTC. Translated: CASSLGDEQYF.

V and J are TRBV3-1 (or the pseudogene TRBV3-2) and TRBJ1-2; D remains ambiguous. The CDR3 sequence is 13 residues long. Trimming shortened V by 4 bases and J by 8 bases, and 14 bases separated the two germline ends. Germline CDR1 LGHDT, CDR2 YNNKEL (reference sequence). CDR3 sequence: CASSREGKGGYTF. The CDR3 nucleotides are TGTGCCAGCAGCCGGGAGGGTAAAGGAGGCTACACCTTC.

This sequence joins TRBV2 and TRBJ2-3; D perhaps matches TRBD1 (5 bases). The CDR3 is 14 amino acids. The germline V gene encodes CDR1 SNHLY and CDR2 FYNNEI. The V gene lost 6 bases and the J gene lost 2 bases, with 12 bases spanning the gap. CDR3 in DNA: TGTGCCAGCAGGGTTGACAGTGTCACAGATACGCAGTATTTT. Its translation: CASRVDSVTDTQYF.

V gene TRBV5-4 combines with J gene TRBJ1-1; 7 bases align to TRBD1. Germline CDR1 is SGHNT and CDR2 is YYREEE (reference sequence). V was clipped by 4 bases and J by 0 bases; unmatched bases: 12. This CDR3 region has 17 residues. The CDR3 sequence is CASSPSTVTGLNTEAFF. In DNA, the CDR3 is TGTGCCAGCAGCCCCTCGACCGTGACAGGGTTGAACACTGAAGCTTTCTTT.

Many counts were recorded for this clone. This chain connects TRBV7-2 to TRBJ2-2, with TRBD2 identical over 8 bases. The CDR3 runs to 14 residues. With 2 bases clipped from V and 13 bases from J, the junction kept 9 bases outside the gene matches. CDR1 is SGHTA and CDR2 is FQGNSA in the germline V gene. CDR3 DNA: TGTGCCAGCAGCTTACCTGGACTAGCTCGTGGGCTGTTTTTT. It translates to CASSLPGLARGLFF. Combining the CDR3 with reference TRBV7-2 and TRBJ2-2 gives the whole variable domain GAGVSQSPSNKVTEKGKDVELRCDPISGHTALYWYRQSLGQGLEFLIYFQGNSAPDKSGLPSDRFSAERTGGSVSTLTIQRTQQEDSAVYLCASSLPGLARGLFFGEGSRLTVL.

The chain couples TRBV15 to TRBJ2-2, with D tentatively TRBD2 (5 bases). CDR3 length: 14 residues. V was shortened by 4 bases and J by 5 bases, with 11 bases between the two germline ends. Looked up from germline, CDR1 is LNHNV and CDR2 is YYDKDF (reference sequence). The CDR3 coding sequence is TGTGCCACCAGCAAGACTAAAACTACCGGGGAGCTGTTTTTT. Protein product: CATSKTKTTGELFF.

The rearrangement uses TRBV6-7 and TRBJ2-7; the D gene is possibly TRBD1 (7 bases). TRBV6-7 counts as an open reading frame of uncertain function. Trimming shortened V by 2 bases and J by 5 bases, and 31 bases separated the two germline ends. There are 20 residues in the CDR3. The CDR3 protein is CASSYTDRLTRQGSSDEQYF. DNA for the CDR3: TGTGCCAGCAGTTACACTGACCGTTTGACTAGACAGGGAAGCAGCGACGAGCAGTACTTC.

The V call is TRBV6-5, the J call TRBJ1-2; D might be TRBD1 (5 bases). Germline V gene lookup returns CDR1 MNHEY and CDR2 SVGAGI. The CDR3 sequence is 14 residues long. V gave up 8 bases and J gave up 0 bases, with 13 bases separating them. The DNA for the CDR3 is TGTGCCAGCTCGAAATGGGGGGCTAACTATGGCTACACCTTC. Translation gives CASSKWGANYGYTF.